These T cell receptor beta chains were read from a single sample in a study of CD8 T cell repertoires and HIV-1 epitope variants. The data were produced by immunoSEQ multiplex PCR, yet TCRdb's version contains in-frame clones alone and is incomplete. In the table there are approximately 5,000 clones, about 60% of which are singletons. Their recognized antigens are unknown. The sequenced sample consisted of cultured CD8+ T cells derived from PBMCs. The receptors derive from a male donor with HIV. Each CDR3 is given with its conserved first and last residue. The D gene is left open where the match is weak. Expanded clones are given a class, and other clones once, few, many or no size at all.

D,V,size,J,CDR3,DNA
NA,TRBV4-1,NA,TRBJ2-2,CASSLQGSGELFF,TGCGCCAGCAGCTTACAGGGTTCCGGGGAGCTGTTTTTT
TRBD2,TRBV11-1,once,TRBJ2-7,CASSLTSTSGGPSGEQYF,TGTGCCAGCAGTCTCACATCGACTAGCGGGGGGCCTTCTGGCGAGCAGTACTTC
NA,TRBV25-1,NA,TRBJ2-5,CASSETVKGETQYF,TGTGCCAGCAGTGAGACCGTGAAGGGCGAGACCCAGTACTTC
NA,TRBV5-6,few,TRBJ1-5,CASSFRGGRQPQHF,TGTGCCAGCAGCTTTAGGGGGGGGCGGCAGCCCCAGCATTTT
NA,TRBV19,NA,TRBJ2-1,CASSRDSYNEQFF,TGTGCCAGTAGTAGGGACTCTTACAATGAGCAGTTCTTC
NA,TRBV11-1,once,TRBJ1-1,CASSSDTLNTEAFF,TGTGCCAGCAGCTCCGACACCTTGAACACTGAAGCTTTCTTT
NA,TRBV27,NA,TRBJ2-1,CASSEGGTLNEQFF,TGTGCCAGCAGTGAGGGGGGGACATTGAATGAGCAGTTCTTC
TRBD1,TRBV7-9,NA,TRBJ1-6,CASSLGQGLHF,TGTGCCAGCAGCTTGGGACAGGGACTCCACTTT
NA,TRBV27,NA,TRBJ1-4,CASSPNKAGEGEKLFF,TGTGCCAGCAGTCCTAACAAAGCTGGGGAAGGAGAAAAACTGTTTTTT
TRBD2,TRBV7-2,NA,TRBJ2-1,CASSPTLAGANNEQFF,TGTGCCAGCAGCCCCACTCTAGCGGGGGCCAACAATGAGCAGTTCTTC
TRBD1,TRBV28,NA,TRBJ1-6,CASKLMGQWDSPLHF,TGTGCCAGCAAGCTTATGGGACAGTGGGATTCACCCCTCCACTTT
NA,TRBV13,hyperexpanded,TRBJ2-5,CASSSAGIDQETQYF,TGTGCCAGCAGCTCCGCCGGGATAGATCAAGAGACCCAGTACTTC
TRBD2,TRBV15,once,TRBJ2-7,CATSRDPTGLADLPHYEQYF,TGTGCCACCAGCAGAGATCCTACGGGACTAGCGGACCTCCCCCACTACGAGCAGTACTTC
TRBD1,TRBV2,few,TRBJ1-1,CASSMDRETEAFF,TGTGCCAGCAGTATGGACAGGGAGACTGAAGCTTTCTTT